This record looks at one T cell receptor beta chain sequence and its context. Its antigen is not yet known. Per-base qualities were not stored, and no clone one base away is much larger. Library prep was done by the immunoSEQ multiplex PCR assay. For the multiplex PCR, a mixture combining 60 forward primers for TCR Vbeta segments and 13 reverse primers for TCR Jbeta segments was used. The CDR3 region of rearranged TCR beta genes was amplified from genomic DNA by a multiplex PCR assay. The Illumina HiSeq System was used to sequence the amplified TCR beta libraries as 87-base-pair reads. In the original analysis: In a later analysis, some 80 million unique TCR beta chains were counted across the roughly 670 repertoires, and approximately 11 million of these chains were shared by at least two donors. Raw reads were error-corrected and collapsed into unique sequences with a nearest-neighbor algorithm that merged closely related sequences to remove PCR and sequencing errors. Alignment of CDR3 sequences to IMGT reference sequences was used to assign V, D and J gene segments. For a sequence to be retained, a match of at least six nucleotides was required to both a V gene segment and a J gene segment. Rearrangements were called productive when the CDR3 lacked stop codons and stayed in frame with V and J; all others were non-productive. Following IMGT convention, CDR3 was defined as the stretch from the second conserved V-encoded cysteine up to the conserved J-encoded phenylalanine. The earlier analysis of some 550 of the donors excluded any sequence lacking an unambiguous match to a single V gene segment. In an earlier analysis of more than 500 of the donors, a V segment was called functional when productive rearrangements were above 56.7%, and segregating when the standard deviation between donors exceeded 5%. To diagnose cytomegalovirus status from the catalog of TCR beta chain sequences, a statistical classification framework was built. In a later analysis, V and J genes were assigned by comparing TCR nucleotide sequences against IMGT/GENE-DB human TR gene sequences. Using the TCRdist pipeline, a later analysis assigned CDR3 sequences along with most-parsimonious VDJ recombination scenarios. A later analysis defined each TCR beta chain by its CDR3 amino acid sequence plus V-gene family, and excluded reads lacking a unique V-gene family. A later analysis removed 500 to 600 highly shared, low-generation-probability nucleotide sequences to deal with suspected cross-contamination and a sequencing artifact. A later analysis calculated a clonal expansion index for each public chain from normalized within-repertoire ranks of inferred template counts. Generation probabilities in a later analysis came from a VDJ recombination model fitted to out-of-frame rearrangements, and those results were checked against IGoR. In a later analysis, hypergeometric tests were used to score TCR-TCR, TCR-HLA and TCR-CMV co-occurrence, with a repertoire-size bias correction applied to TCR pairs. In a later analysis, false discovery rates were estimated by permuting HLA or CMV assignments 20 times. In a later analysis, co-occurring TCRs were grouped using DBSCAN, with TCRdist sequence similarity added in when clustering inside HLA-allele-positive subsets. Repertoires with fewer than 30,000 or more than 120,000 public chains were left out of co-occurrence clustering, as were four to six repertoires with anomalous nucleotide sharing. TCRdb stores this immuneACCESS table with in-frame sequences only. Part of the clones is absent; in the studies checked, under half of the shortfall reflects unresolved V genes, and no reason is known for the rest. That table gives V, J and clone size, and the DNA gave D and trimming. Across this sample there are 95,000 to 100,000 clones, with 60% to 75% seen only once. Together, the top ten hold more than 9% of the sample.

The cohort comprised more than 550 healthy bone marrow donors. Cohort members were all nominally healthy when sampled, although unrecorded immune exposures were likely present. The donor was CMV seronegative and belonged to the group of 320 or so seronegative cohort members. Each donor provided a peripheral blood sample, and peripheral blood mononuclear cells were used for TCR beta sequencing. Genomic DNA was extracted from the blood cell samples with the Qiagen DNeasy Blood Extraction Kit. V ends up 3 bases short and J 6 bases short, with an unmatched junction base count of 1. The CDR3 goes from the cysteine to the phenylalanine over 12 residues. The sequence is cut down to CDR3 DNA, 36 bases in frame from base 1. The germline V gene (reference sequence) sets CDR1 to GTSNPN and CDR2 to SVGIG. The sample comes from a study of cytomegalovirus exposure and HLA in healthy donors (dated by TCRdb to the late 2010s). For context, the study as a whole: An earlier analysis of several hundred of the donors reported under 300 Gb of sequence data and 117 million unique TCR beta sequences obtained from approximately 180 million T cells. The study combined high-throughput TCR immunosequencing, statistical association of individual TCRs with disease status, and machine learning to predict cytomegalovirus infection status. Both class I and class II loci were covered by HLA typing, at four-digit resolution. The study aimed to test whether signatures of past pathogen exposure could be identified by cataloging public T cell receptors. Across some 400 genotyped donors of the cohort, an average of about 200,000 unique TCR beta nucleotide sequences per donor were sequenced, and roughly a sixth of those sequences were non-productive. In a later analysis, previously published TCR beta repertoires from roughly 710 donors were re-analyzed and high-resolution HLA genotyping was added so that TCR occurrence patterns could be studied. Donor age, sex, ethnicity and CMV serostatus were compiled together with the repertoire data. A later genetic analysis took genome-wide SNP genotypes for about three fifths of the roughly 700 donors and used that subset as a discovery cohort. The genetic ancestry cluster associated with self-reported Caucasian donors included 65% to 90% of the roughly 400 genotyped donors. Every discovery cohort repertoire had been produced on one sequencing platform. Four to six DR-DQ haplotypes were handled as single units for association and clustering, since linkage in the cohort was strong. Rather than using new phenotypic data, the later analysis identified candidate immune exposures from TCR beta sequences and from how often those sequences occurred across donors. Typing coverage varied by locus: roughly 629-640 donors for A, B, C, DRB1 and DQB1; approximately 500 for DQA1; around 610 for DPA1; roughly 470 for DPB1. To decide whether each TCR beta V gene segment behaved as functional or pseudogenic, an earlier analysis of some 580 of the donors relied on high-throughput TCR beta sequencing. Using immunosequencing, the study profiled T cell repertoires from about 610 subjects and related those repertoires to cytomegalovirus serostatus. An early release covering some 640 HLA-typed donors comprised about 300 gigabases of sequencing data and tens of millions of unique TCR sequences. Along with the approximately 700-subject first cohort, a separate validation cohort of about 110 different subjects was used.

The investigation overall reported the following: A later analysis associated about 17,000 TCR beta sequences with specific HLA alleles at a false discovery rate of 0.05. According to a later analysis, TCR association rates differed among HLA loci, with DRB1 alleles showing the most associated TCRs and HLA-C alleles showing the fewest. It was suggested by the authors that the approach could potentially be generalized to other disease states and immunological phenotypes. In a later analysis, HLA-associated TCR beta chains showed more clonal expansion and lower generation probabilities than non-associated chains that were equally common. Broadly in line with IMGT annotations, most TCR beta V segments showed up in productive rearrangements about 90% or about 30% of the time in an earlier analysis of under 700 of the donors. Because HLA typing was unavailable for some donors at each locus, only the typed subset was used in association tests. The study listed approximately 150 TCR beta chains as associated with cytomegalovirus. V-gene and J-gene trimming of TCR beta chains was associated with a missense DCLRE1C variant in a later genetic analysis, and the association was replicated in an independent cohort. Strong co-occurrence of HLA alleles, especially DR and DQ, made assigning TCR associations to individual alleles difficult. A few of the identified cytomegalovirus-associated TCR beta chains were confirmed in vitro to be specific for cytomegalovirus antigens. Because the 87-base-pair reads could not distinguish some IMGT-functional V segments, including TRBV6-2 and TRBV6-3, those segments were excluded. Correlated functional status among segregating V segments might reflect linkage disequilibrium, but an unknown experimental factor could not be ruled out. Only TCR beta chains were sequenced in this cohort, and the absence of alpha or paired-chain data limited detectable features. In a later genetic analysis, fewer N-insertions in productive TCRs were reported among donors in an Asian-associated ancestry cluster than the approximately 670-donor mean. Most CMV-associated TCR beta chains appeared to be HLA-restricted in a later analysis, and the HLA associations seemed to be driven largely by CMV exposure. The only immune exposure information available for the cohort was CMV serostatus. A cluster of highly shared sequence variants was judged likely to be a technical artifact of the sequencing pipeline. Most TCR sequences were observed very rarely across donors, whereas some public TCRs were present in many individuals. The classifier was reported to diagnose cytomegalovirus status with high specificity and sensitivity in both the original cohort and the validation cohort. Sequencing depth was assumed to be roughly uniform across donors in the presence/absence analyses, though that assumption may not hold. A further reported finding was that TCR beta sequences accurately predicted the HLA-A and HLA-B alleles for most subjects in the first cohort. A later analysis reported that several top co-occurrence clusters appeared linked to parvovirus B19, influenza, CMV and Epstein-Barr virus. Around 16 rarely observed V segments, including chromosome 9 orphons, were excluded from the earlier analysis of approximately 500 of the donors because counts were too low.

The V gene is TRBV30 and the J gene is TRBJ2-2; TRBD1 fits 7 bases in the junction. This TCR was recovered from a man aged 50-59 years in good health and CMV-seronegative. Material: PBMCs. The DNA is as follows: TGTGCCTGGAGCCAGGGGGCCGGGGAGCTGTTTTTT. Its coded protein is CAWSQGAGELFF.